Below, 32 T cell receptor beta chains from the same sample are listed, as sequenced in a study of blood T cell repertoires in COVID-19. TCRdb's copy holds only in-frame clones and misses some; the assay was immunoSEQ multiplex PCR. The repertoire includes about half a million clones, approximately 85% of them detected once, and under 4% sits in the top ten. Specimen: peripheral blood. These receptors came from a human donor in a cohort sampled during active COVID-19.

The rearrangement joins TRBV6-5 to TRBJ1-2; TRBD1 aligns across 9 bases. CDR1 and CDR2 from the germline V gene are MNHEY and SVGAGI. Trimming cost V 7 bases and J 4 bases; bases outside gene matches: 10. The CDR3 contains 15 residues. The CDR3 protein is CASIRGQGSGYGYTF. The CDR3 DNA follows: TGTGCCAGCATCAGGGGACAGGGTTCGGGCTATGGCTACACCTTC.

The chain employs TRBV19 and TRBJ1-1, with D possibly matching TRBD1 (6 bases). The CDR3 covers 17 residues. Trimming removed 2 bases from V and 1 base from J, with 17 bases in between. Germline loops: CDR1 LNHDA, CDR2 SQIVND (reference sequence). Written as DNA, the CDR3 is TGTGCCAGTAGTATACAACCCCGACAGGTGTGGAACACTGAAGCTTTCTTT. It specifies CASSIQPRQVWNTEAFF.

J is TRBJ2-1 and V is TRBV7-8; D is perhaps TRBD2 (6 bases). Germline CDR1 and CDR2: SGHVS and FQNEAQ. V dropped 5 bases and J dropped 0 bases, with 11 bases sitting between them. The CDR3 loop spans 15 amino acids. CDR3 DNA sequence: TGTGCCAGCAGCCGAAACGGGGGCTCCTACAATGAGCAGTTCTTC. Protein: CASSRNGGSYNEQFF.

The V and J genes are TRBV5-1 and TRBJ2-5; D is possibly TRBD2 (6 bases). V was shortened by 2 bases and J by 1 base, with 15 bases between the two germline ends. The CDR3 has 16 amino acids. From germline, CDR1 is SGHRS and CDR2 YFSETQ. In DNA form, the CDR3 reads TGCGCCAGCAGCTTACTAACCGGGACTCCCCAAGAGACCCAGTACTTC. Its translation is CASSLLTGTPQETQYF.

The count of this clone is one. The CDR3 sequence: CAWNRDRGNTEAFF. DNA for the CDR3: TGTGCCTGGAACAGGGACAGGGGGAACACTGAAGCTTTCTTT. The chain couples TRBV30 to TRBJ1-1, with 10 bases fitting TRBD1. CDR3 length equals 14 residues. Germline V lookup: CDR1 GTSNPN, CDR2 SVGIG (reference sequence). The ends lost 4 bases at V and 1 base at J; junction bases unmatched: 3.

This chain joins TRBV7-3 and TRBJ1-1; weak D call: TRBD1 (5 bases). V lost 3 bases and J lost 4, with 12 bases in between. Germline loops: CDR1 SGHTA, CDR2 FQGTGA. This CDR3 spans 14 amino acids. CDR3 nucleotide sequence: TGTGCCAGCAGCTTCGGGGCCGGGGGCACTGAAGCTTTCTTT. Amino acid sequence: CASSFGAGGTEAFF. Drawing the rest from reference TRBV7-3 and TRBJ1-1, the complete variable domain is GAGVSQTPSNKVTEKGKYVELRCDPISGHTALYWYRQSLGQGPEFLIYFQGTGAADDSGLPNDRFFAVRPEGSVSTLKIQRTERGDSAVYLCASSFGAGGTEAFFGQGTRLTVV.

The gene calls are TRBV13 and TRBJ1-5; D gene ambiguous. CDR3 length equals 13 residues. Trimming stripped 2 bases from V and 5 bases from J, with 7 bases between. Germline V lookup: CDR1 PRHDT, CDR2 FYEKMQ (reference sequence). Here the CDR3 DNA reads TGTGCCAGCAGCTTATCCGCAGATCAGCCCCAGCATTTT. It yields the protein CASSLSADQPQHF. Combining the CDR3 with reference TRBV13 and TRBJ1-5 gives the whole variable domain AAGVIQSPRHLIKEKRETATLKCYPIPRHDTVYWYQQGPGQDPQFLISFYEKMQSDKGSIPDRFSAQQFSDYHSELNMSSLELGDSALYFCASSLSADQPQHFGDGTRLSIL.

The chain employs TRBV7-9 and TRBJ2-7; a possible D gene is TRBD2 (6 bases). CDR1 is SEHNR, CDR2 FQNEAQ, per germline (reference sequence). CDR3 length equals 11 residues. V lost 1 base to trimming and J lost 13 bases, with 11 bases between them. The CDR3 bases are TGTGCCAGCAGCTTAGGGAGGGCCAGCTACTTC. Translated: CASSLGRASYF.

The chain is built from TRBV28 and TRBJ1-2, with 7 bases fitting TRBD1. This CDR3 is built from 19 residues. The V gene end was trimmed by 5 bases and the J gene end by 5 bases; junction bases not matched to a gene: 23. Germline loops: CDR1 MDHEN, CDR2 SYDVKM. The CDR3 is CASSPFLTGQVLGRYGYTF. In nucleotides, the CDR3 is TGTGCCAGCAGTCCCTTCTTAACTGGACAGGTTCTAGGACGGTATGGCTACACCTTC.

The rearrangement joins TRBV27 to TRBJ2-1; 7 bases match TRBD2. V lost 3 bases and J lost 5; bases outside the gene matches: 13. The CDR3 is 17 residues long. Germline CDR1 MNHEY, CDR2 SMNVEV (reference sequence). CDR3 bases: TGTGCCAGCAGTTTGGGGGGGACTGGGAAGGAGAACAATGAGCAGTTCTTC. Protein: CASSLGGTGKENNEQFF.

V usage is TRBV4-2 and J usage is TRBJ2-1; 12 positions agree with TRBD2. With 2 bases clipped from V and 8 bases from J, the junction kept 13 bases outside the gene matches. CDR3 length: 18 amino acids. Germline V gives CDR1 LGHNA, CDR2 YNFKEQ. The CDR3 reads CASSQSWASGRARHEQFF. The CDR3 coding sequence is TGTGCCAGCAGCCAAAGTTGGGCTAGCGGGAGGGCCAGACATGAGCAGTTCTTC.

This rearrangement joins TRBV7-9 to TRBJ2-5; TRBD1 matches at 10 bases. The germline V gene encodes CDR1 SEHNR and CDR2 FQNEAQ (reference sequence). Losses at the gene ends were 7 bases for V and 5 bases for J; bases not matched to a gene: 13. The length of the CDR3 is 16 residues. The CDR3 bases are TGTGCCAGCACCACGTGGAGACAGGGGGCTGGGGAGACCCAGTACTTC. It specifies CASTTWRQGAGETQYF. Using reference TRBV7-9 and TRBJ2-5 for the parts outside the CDR3, the full variable domain is DTGVSQNPRHKITKRGQNVTFRCDPISEHNRLYWYRQTLGQGPEFLTYFQNEAQLEKSRLLSDRFSAERPKGSFSTLEIQRTEQGDSAMYLCASTTWRQGAGETQYFGPGTRLLVL.

The V and J genes are TRBV9 and TRBJ1-1; no definite D call. The V gene lost 2 bases and the J gene lost 3 bases, with 8 bases spanning the gap. This CDR3 comprises 13 residues. Germline CDR1 and CDR2: SGDLS and YYNGEE. The CDR3 sequence: CASSVHGDTEAFF. Here the CDR3 DNA reads TGTGCCAGCAGCGTCCACGGGGACACTGAAGCTTTCTTT.

The V call is TRBV19, the J call TRBJ1-1, with a weak D call TRBD1 (6 bases). This CDR3 region has 13 residues. Germline V gene sequence: CDR1 LNHDA, CDR2 SQIVND (reference sequence). Trimming removed 7 bases from V and 10 bases from J, with 19 bases in between. The CDR3, as DNA: TGTGCCAGTACCGATGGGGACATCTTTTCAGCTTTCTTT. It translates to CASTDGDIFSAFF.

A single count supports this clone. The chain couples TRBV29-1 to TRBJ1-1; no clear D gene. CDR3 size: 13 residues. The V end lost 3 bases, the J end lost 9 bases, and 17 bases lay between the germline ends. CDR1 is SQVTM, CDR2 ANQGSEA, per germline. DNA for the CDR3: TGCAGCGTTGATGTGGGAGCAAACCCCAAAGCTTTCTTT. This encodes CSVDVGANPKAFF.

The V and J genes are TRBV3-1 (or the pseudogene TRBV3-2) and TRBJ1-6; D is unresolved. The V and J ends lost 4 bases and 7 bases respectively, with 11 bases between them. The CDR3 is 14 residues long. The germline V gene encodes CDR1 LGHDT and CDR2 YNNKEL (reference sequence). CDR3 sequence (DNA): TGTGCCAGCAGCCGGAGACGGGAGAATTCACCCCTCCACTTT. It codes for CASSRRRENSPLHF.

This chain connects TRBV2 to TRBJ2-1; TRBD2 is a possible D gene (6 bases). The CDR3 runs 15 residues. Germline V CDR1 and CDR2: SNHLY, FYNNEI. V was cut by 7 bases and J by 8 bases, with 21 bases left in between. The chain's CDR3 is CASTPTAGISDEQFF. The CDR3, as DNA: TGTGCCAGCACCCCGACGGCGGGGATTAGTGATGAGCAGTTCTTC.

The J gene is TRBJ2-1, the V gene TRBV28, with a tentative D call TRBD2 (5 bases). Germline CDR1 MDHEN, CDR2 SYDVKM. V was cut by 1 base and J by 1 base, with 11 bases left in between. The CDR3 contains 16 residues. DNA for the CDR3: TGTGCCAGCAGTTTATTGGGAGCTGAATCCTACAATGAGCAGTTCTTC. Translating it yields CASSLLGAESYNEQFF.

The chain couples TRBV19 to TRBJ2-5; TRBD2 matches 7 bases. V lost 1 base and J lost 6; bases outside the gene matches: 14. The germline V gene encodes CDR1 LNHDA and CDR2 SQIVND (reference sequence). This CDR3 is 17 amino acids long. This chain's CDR3 is CASSIGWTSREMKTQYF. The DNA of the CDR3 is TGTGCCAGTAGTATAGGTTGGACTAGTCGGGAGATGAAGACCCAGTACTTC. The full variable domain, rest sourced from reference TRBV19 and TRBJ2-5, is DGGITQSPKYLFRKEGQNVTLSCEQNLNHDAMYWYRQDPGQGLRLIYYSQIVNDFQKGDIAEGYSVSREKKESFPLTVTSAQKNPTAFYLCASSIGWTSREMKTQYFGPGTRLLVL.

The V and J genes are TRBV5-1 and TRBJ2-1; the match to TRBD1 covers 9 bases. J was trimmed by 7 bases and V by 4 bases; bases with no gene match: 0. Germline-derived CDR1 and CDR2 are SGHRS and YFSETQ. The CDR3 length is 12 residues. The CDR3 nucleotides read TGCGCCAGCAGCGGGACAGGGAATGAGCAGTTCTTC. Its translation is CASSGTGNEQFF.

V gene TRBV19 combines with J gene TRBJ1-2, with 9 bases matching TRBD1. Germline trimming cut 6 bases from V and 3 bases from J; bases unmatched to any gene: 5. Germline loops: CDR1 LNHDA, CDR2 SQIVND (reference sequence). The CDR3 is made up of 14 amino acids. CDR3 DNA: TGTGCCAGTAGGCAACAGGGGGCGGACTATGGCTACACCTTC. This sequence encodes CASRQQGADYGYTF. The complete variable domain, with remaining parts taken from reference TRBV19 and TRBJ1-2, reads DGGITQSPKYLFRKEGQNVTLSCEQNLNHDAMYWYRQDPGQGLRLIYYSQIVNDFQKGDIAEGYSVSREKKESFPLTVTSAQKNPTAFYLCASRQQGADYGYTFGSGTRLTVV.

This chain connects TRBV18 to TRBJ2-7, with D hard to call. Per germline, CDR1 KGHSH and CDR2 LQKENI. With 6 bases removed from V and 5 bases from J, the gap between germline ends came to 17 bases. This CDR3 has 14 amino acids. CDR3: CASSLSPGRDEQYF. In nucleotides, the CDR3 is TGTGCCAGCTCGCTTTCCCCCGGTCGCGACGAGCAGTACTTC.

The V call is TRBV7-9, the J call TRBJ2-2; 8 nucleotides match TRBD2. Germline V gives CDR1 SEHNR, CDR2 FQNEAQ (reference sequence). CDR3 length: 17 residues. V lost 0 bases, J lost 5 bases, and 8 bases stayed unmatched. The CDR3 is CASSLASSGLETGELFF. CDR3 bases: TGTGCCAGCAGCTTAGCCTCTAGCGGGTTAGAGACCGGGGAGCTGTTTTTT. Full variable domain (rest looked up from reference TRBV7-9 and TRBJ2-2): DTGVSQNPRHKITKRGQNVTFRCDPISEHNRLYWYRQTLGQGPEFLTYFQNEAQLEKSRLLSDRFSAERPKGSFSTLEIQRTEQGDSAMYLCASSLASSGLETGELFFGEGSRLTVL.

The chain couples TRBV12-5 to TRBJ2-6; 11 bases are a match to TRBD1. CDR3 size: 19 residues. Trimming at V came to 4 bases and at J to 0 bases, leaving 8 bases not matched to a gene. The germline gives CDR1 LGHNT, CDR2 FRNRAP. As DNA, the CDR3 is TGTGCTAGTGGTTACCTCTCAGGGACAGGGGGCTCTGGGGCCAACGTCCTGACTTTC. It is translated as CASGYLSGTGGSGANVLTF.

The rearrangement links TRBV29-1 to TRBJ2-7, with 10 bases matching TRBD2. V shed 6 bases, J shed 4 bases, and the junction held 12 bases outside the gene matches. The CDR3 is 15 amino acids. CDR1 and CDR2 from the germline V gene are SQVTM and ANQGSEA. The CDR3 reads CSVDGGSGRTYEQYF. CDR3 bases: TGCAGCGTCGATGGGGGTAGCGGGAGGACGTACGAGCAGTACTTC.

The rearrangement links TRBV5-4 to TRBJ1-2; 9 nucleotides align to TRBD1. J gave up 6 bases and V 4 bases, and 10 bases lay outside the gene matches. The CDR3 is 15 amino acids. The germline CDR1 and CDR2 sequences are SGHNT and YYREEE (reference sequence). CDR3 protein: CASSGPGQGRDGYTF. The CDR3 DNA reads as TGTGCCAGCAGCGGACCGGGACAGGGACGGGATGGCTACACCTTC.

The count of this clone is one. This chain's CDR3 is CASSEVIRGSQPQHF. The DNA of the CDR3 is TGTGCCAGCAGTGAAGTTATCAGGGGTTCCCAGCCCCAGCATTTT. The chain employs TRBV6-1 and TRBJ1-5; weak D call: TRBD1 (6 bases). The CDR3 length is 15 residues. Deletions cut 1 base from V and 7 bases from J, with 14 bases between. Per the germline V gene, CDR1 is MNHNS and CDR2 is SASEGT.

V and J are TRBV11-2 and TRBJ2-3, with 8 bases lining up with TRBD1. With 5 bases clipped from V and 6 bases from J, the junction kept 7 bases outside the gene matches. This CDR3 region has 14 residues. CDR1 is SGHAT and CDR2 is FQNNGV in the germline V gene. DNA for the CDR3: TGTGCCAGCAGCCAAGAGACAGGGGAGGATACGCAGTATTTT. Its translation is CASSQETGEDTQYF.

The rearrangement links TRBV29-1 to TRBJ1-1; possible D gene TRBD1, 5 bases. Trimming removed 4 bases from V and 1 base from J, with 10 bases in between. Germline CDR1 SQVTM, CDR2 ANQGSEA. The CDR3 is 13 residues long. This chain's CDR3 is CSVGREANTEAFF. CDR3 sequence (DNA): TGCAGCGTTGGCAGGGAGGCGAACACTGAAGCTTTCTTT.

The V call is TRBV6-1, the J call TRBJ1-5, with a possible D match to TRBD1 (5 bases). CDR3 length: 15 amino acids. CDR1 MNHNS and CDR2 SASEGT come from the germline V gene. V shed 3 bases and J shed 5 bases, with 14 bases lying between them. Here the CDR3 reads CASSEGLTNDQPQHF. As DNA, the CDR3 is TGTGCCAGCAGTGAGGGACTCACTAACGATCAGCCCCAGCATTTT.

The chain carries TRBV10-2 and TRBJ2-2; 7 nucleotides align to TRBD1. Germline V gene data show CDR1 as WSHSY and CDR2 as SAAADI. The CDR3 consists of 16 residues. The ends lost 2 bases at V and 4 bases at J; junction bases unmatched: 7. DNA of the CDR3: TGCGCCAGCAGTGAGATAGGGGGCAGGAGCACCGGGGAGCTGTTTTTT. Its protein product is CASSEIGGRSTGELFF.

The chain is built from TRBV6-6 and TRBJ2-3; 7 bases align to TRBD1. This CDR3 contains 15 residues. V was clipped by 2 bases and J by 0 bases; unmatched bases: 2. In germline, CDR1 is MNHNY, CDR2 SVGAGI (reference sequence). The CDR3 reads CASSYGQDSTDTQYF. CDR3 bases: TGTGCCAGCAGTTACGGACAGGACAGCACAGATACGCAGTATTTT.